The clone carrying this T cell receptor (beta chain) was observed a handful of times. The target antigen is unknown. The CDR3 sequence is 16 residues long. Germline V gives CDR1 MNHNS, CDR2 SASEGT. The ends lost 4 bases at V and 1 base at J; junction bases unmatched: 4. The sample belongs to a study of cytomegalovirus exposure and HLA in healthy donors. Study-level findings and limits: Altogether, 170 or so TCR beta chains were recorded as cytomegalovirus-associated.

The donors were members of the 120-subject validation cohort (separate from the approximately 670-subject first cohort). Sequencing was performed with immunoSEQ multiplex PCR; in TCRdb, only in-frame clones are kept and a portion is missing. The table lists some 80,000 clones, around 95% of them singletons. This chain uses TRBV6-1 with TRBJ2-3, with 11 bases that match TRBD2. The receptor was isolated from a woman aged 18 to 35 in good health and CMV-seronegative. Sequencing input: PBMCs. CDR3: CASSGGLAVRTDTQYF. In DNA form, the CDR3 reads TGTGCCAGCAGTGGGGGACTAGCGGTACGCACAGATACGCAGTATTTT.